This TCR beta chain was captured in a study of cytomegalovirus exposure and HLA in healthy donors. Whole-study context: A data release that came early held 80 million or so unique TCRs from HLA-typed donors. Broader study findings: Most TCR sequences were rare, but some public TCRs occurred in many donors. Associated with cytomegalovirus, according to the listing, were 170 or so TCR beta chains.

In regard to this clone: As yet, its antigen is unknown.

PCR involved 60 Vbeta and 13 Jbeta primers. Method: immunoSEQ multiplex PCR; TCRdb's copy keeps in-frame clones and lacks some. Of some 100,000 clones detected, about 78% appear once; the ten largest clones hold around 10%. This CDR3 has 15 amino acids. The sequenced sample consisted of PBMCs. The clonotype comes from a woman aged 40 to 55 in good health and CMV-seropositive. The chain recombines TRBV21-1 with TRBJ2-2; the table's D call of TRBD1 was not tested on the DNA. TRBV21-1 is assigned pseudogene status. The CDR3 is CASSARDRDLGELFF. CDR3 nucleotide sequence: TGTGCCAGCAGCGCCCGGGACAGGGATCTCGGGGAGCTGTTTTTT.